Below, 3 T cell receptor beta chains from the same sample are listed, as sequenced in a study of T cells after yellow fever vaccination. TCRdb reprocessed the 5' RACE reads via MiXCR and lists one record per CDR3 protein. The sample lists 350,000 to 450,000 distinct CDR3 sequences, 6.2% occurring once. The sample here was PBMCs, taken 5 days after the yellow fever booster vaccination. These receptors were taken from a man aged 25 to 45 who received the YFV17D yellow fever vaccine.

The genes are TRBV30 and TRBJ2-7, with TRBD2 matching over 8 bases. This CDR3 region has 13 residues. V gave up 3 bases and J gave up 3 bases; unmatched junction bases: 4. CDR1 and CDR2 (germline): GTSNPN, SVGIG (reference sequence). In nucleotides, the CDR3 is TGTGCCTGGAGAATTAGCGGGGACTACGAGCAGTACTTC. Its translation is CAWRISGDYEQYF.

The table lists this clonotype with many counts. The V gene is TRBV5-1, the J gene TRBJ2-7; 12 bases are shared with TRBD1. Trimming at V came to 0 bases and at J to 5 bases, leaving 6 bases not matched to a gene. This CDR3 region has 16 residues. Germline V CDR1 and CDR2: SGHRS, YFSETQ. CDR3 DNA: TGCGCCAGCAGCTTGGGACCGGGACAGGGGGCGAACGAGCAGTACTTC. Protein product: CASSLGPGQGANEQYF.

This clonotype was observed a handful of times. V usage is TRBV20-1 and J usage is TRBJ2-1, with D possibly being TRBD1 (6 bases). This CDR3 has 13 residues. CDR1 and CDR2 (germline): DFQATT, SNEGSKA (reference sequence). V was trimmed by 0 bases and J by 8 bases, leaving 11 bases between them. CDR3 sequence (DNA): TGCAGTGCTAGAGATCTACAGGGAGATGAGCAGTTCTTC. Translation: CSARDLQGDEQFF.